A selection of T cell receptor beta chains follows, all from one sample in a study of radiotherapy plus CTLA-4 blockade in lung cancer. Sequencing was performed with immunoSEQ multiplex PCR; in TCRdb, only in-frame clones are kept and a portion is missing. Of about 120,000 clones listed, 70% to 85% were seen once; the top ten hold 3.3%. Sequenced here: peripheral blood, sampled from a patient treated with radiotherapy plus ipilimumab. The receptor source for this set is a human donor with non-small cell lung cancer that progressed on radiotherapy plus ipilimumab. Some clones in this sample may be carry-over from other donors' samples. Both conserved end residues are part of each CDR3.

V gene: TRBV4-3; J gene: TRBJ2-3; CDR3 protein: CASSQDSTGGDTQYF
V gene: TRBV15; J gene: TRBJ1-6; CDR3 protein: CATSRDFEASPLHF
V gene: TRBV14; J gene: TRBJ2-5; CDR3 protein: CASSPSVRRFEQETQYF
V gene: TRBV7-3; J gene: TRBJ2-5; CDR3 protein: CASSSQAGGLQETQYF
V gene: TRBV5-4; J gene: TRBJ1-1; CDR3 protein: CASSPPNTEAFF
V gene: TRBV6-5; J gene: TRBJ1-6; CDR3 protein: CASSLSRSSPLHF
V gene: TRBV6-5; J gene: TRBJ1-2; CDR3 protein: CASSTQGTYGYTF
V gene: TRBV7-2; J gene: TRBJ2-5; CDR3 protein: CASTLRGGAFETQYF
V gene: TRBV19; J gene: TRBJ2-7; CDR3 protein: CASSSRLSSSYEQYF
V gene: TRBV5-1; J gene: TRBJ1-2; CDR3 protein: CASSFSFPNRGWNGYTF
V gene: TRBV7-3; J gene: TRBJ1-1; CDR3 protein: CASSSNRGSEAFF
V gene: TRBV27; J gene: TRBJ1-1; CDR3 protein: CASRLTGTVNTEAFF
V gene: TRBV2; J gene: TRBJ1-1; CDR3 protein: CASSEQGSNTEAFF
V gene: TRBV7-9; J gene: TRBJ1-2; CDR3 protein: CASSLGAGSNGYTF
V gene: TRBV10-3; J gene: TRBJ2-6; CDR3 protein: CAIGGGEGTGANVLTF
V gene: TRBV19; J gene: TRBJ1-4; CDR3 protein: CASGHRATNEKLFF
V gene: TRBV11-3; J gene: TRBJ2-7; CDR3 protein: CASSLGAGNSYEQYF
V gene: TRBV11-1; J gene: TRBJ2-1; CDR3 protein: CASSTNRGRGGEQFF
V gene: TRBV21-1; J gene: TRBJ1-6; CDR3 protein: CASSNRDRVPSPLHF
V gene: TRBV6-6; J gene: TRBJ1-1; CDR3 protein: CASSYEQLEAFF
V gene: TRBV4-2; J gene: TRBJ2-7; CDR3 protein: CASSLYSGTISYEQYF
V gene: TRBV6-6; J gene: TRBJ2-2; CDR3 protein: CASSYSPGKGAGELFF
V gene: TRBV9; J gene: TRBJ1-1; CDR3 protein: CARRGTEAFF
V gene: TRBV6-5; J gene: TRBJ1-3; CDR3 protein: CAGRTGAGNTIYF
V gene: TRBV9; J gene: TRBJ1-1; CDR3 protein: CASSVGVRDTEAFF
V gene: TRBV5-4; J gene: TRBJ2-3; CDR3 protein: CASSEERTSGGLQYF
V gene: TRBV7-2; J gene: TRBJ1-2; CDR3 protein: CASSSDPDRSYGYTF
V gene: TRBV4-2; J gene: TRBJ1-6; CDR3 protein: CASSLSTSENSPLHF
V gene: TRBV2; J gene: TRBJ1-2; CDR3 protein: CASRYLLYGYTF
V gene: TRBV18; J gene: TRBJ1-5; CDR3 protein: CASSPTVVGNQPQHF
V gene: TRBV19; J gene: TRBJ2-2; CDR3 protein: CASSIASGELFF
V gene: TRBV19; J gene: TRBJ2-7; CDR3 protein: CASRLRGGQSYEQYF
V gene: TRBV7-3; J gene: TRBJ2-2; CDR3 protein: CASSLLSQGTGELFF
V gene: TRBV10-3; J gene: TRBJ2-5; CDR3 protein: CAISMSGGGPGETQYF
V gene: TRBV20-1; J gene: TRBJ1-2; CDR3 protein: CSARQVNGYTF
V gene: TRBV25-1; J gene: TRBJ2-7; CDR3 protein: CASSEYRGREQYF
V gene: TRBV7-3; J gene: TRBJ2-7; CDR3 protein: CASSLSTGYYYEQYF